Included here is one T cell receptor (beta chain) sequence, with context. What it recognizes is unknown. This record comes from a study of T-cell reconstitution after alpha-beta-depleted transplantation in children. Study findings and constraints: Recipient T cells and thymic progenitors that survived were the source of the high TCRbeta diversity seen at day 60 in some patients. Several hundred graft clones that had expanded were reportedly the source of alpha-beta T cells about two months after transplant. When one year had passed after transplant, most T-cell counts and diversity came from newly produced T cells.

The junction had 4 bases not matched to a gene; V was cut back by 4 bases and J by 1 base. The CDR3 is 13 amino acids. The germline V gene has CDR1 SQVTM and CDR2 ANQGSEA. It was with unique molecular identifiers that the TCRbeta library was prepared. TCRdb redid the calling of the PCR reads with MiXCR, one entry per CDR3 protein. Of 670,000 or so distinct CDR3 sequences detected, about an eighth appear once; the ten largest clones hold roughly 0.84%. Specimen: PBMCs, collected before TCRalphabeta/CD19-depleted stem cell transplant. The receptor was derived from a girl aged 2 to 9 with congenital amegakaryocytic thrombocytopenia, due to receive a stem cell transplant. This sequence joins TRBV29-1 and TRBJ2-7; the match to TRBD1 covers 7 bases. CDR3 residues: CSVAGTVSYEQYF. For the CDR3, the DNA is TGCAGCGTTGCCGGGACAGTTTCCTACGAGCAGTACTTC.